Below, 27 T cell receptor beta chains from the same sample are listed, as sequenced in a study of blood T cell repertoires in COVID-19. Using immunoSEQ multiplex PCR, the repertoire was profiled, and TCRdb retains in-frame clones only, with some absent. The sample records approximately 280,000 clones, 85% to 90% being singletons. The sample was PBMCs or T cells enriched from blood (not recorded which). These receptors came from a woman between 18 and 29 years old with acute COVID-19.

This clone was recorded once. The J gene is TRBJ1-1, the V gene TRBV4-3, with 10 bases that match TRBD1. The germline V gene has CDR1 LGHNA and CDR2 YSLEER. With 1 base clipped from V and 0 bases from J, the junction kept 8 bases outside the gene matches. The CDR3 loop spans 18 amino acids. CDR3 DNA sequence: TGCGCCAGCAGCCAAGGGGCCGGGACAGGGGCCCTGAACACTGAAGCTTTCTTT. It encodes CASSQGAGTGALNTEAFF.

The CDR3 sequence is CASSFPNIQGPQDTEAFF. The CDR3 DNA reads as TGTGCCAGCAGCTTCCCGAACATACAGGGGCCCCAGGACACTGAAGCTTTCTTT. The chain uses TRBV7-6 and TRBJ1-1; 7 bases map to TRBD1. The CDR3 spans 18 residues. V was pared by 3 bases and J by 3 bases, with 16 bases of the junction left unmatched. CDR1 is SGHVS, CDR2 FNYEAQ, per germline.

The gene calls are TRBV27 and TRBJ2-5; tentative D call: TRBD1 (6 bases). With 5 bases removed from V and 1 base from J, the gap between germline ends came to 17 bases. The CDR3 has 16 residues. Germline V lookup: CDR1 MNHEY, CDR2 SMNVEV (reference sequence). The chain's CDR3 is CASSHWGLRLQETQYF. The CDR3 DNA follows: TGTGCCAGCAGTCACTGGGGGCTAAGGCTCCAAGAGACCCAGTACTTC.

This clone was recorded once. This chain joins TRBV19 and TRBJ1-2; D unclear. The CDR3 runs to 15 residues. The V and J ends lost 6 bases and 2 bases respectively, with 16 bases between them. Germline V gene data show CDR1 as LNHDA and CDR2 as SQIVND (reference sequence). CDR3 in DNA: TGTGCCAGTAGGAAATACGGGGAGAGGAACTATGGCTACACCTTC. It translates to CASRKYGERNYGYTF. The full variable domain, completed using reference TRBV19 and TRBJ1-2, is DGGITQSPKYLFRKEGQNVTLSCEQNLNHDAMYWYRQDPGQGLRLIYYSQIVNDFQKGDIAEGYSVSREKKESFPLTVTSAQKNPTAFYLCASRKYGERNYGYTFGSGTRLTVV.

V gene TRBV7-9 combines with J gene TRBJ1-4; weak D call: TRBD1 (5 bases). The ends were cut back, 4 bases at V and 8 bases at J, with 20 bases in the middle. Germline V gene lookup returns CDR1 SEHNR and CDR2 FQNEAQ (reference sequence). The CDR3 sequence is 16 residues long. In DNA form, the CDR3 reads TGTGCCAGCAGCTCCCCTCTGGGGGGGGTGAGCGAAAAACTGTTTTTT. This gives the protein CASSSPLGGVSEKLFF.

The chain is built from TRBV6-5 and TRBJ1-1; the match to TRBD1 covers 7 bases. The CDR3 runs 15 residues. Per germline, CDR1 MNHEY and CDR2 SVGAGI. V was pared by 4 bases and J by 6 bases, with 11 bases of the junction left unmatched. CDR3 in DNA: TGTGCCAGCAGTTTCTCCTCGACAGGGATCGCTGAAGCTTTCTTT. This gives the protein CASSFSSTGIAEAFF.

The rearrangement uses TRBV30 and TRBJ1-3; D ambiguous. V was shortened by 3 bases and J by 0 bases, with 6 bases between the two germline ends. Germline CDR1 is GTSNPN and CDR2 is SVGIG (reference sequence). The CDR3 is 13 amino acids. CDR3 in amino acids: CAWRHSSGNTIYF. The CDR3, as DNA: TGTGCCTGGAGACACAGCTCTGGAAACACCATATATTTT. The full variable domain, rest sourced from reference TRBV30 and TRBJ1-3, is SQTIHQWPATLVQPVGSPLSLECTVEGTSNPNLYWYRQAAGRGLQLLFYSVGIGQISSEVPQNLSASRPQDRQFILSSKKLLLSDSGFYLCAWRHSSGNTIYFGEGSWLTVV.

The chain joins TRBV7-5 to TRBJ1-3; TRBD1, the table's D call, was not compared with the DNA. TRBV7-5 constitutes a pseudogene. This CDR3 region has 19 residues. The CDR3 is CVRSLVGGRQGASGNTIYF. CDR3 bases: TGTGTCAGAAGCTTAGTCGGGGGGCGACAGGGGGCCTCTGGAAACACCATATATTTT.

For the CDR3, the DNA is TGCGCCAGCAGCCAAGGTTATGCAACTAATGAAAAACTGTTTTTT. Protein sequence: CASSQGYATNEKLFF. The genes are TRBV4-1 and TRBJ1-4; D is undetermined. CDR1 and CDR2 (germline): MGHRA, YSYEKL. This CDR3 spans 15 amino acids. V lost 1 base and J 0 bases, leaving 6 bases between the germline ends.

The chain carries TRBV19 and TRBJ1-5; D unresolved. CDR3 size: 15 residues. Deletions cut 3 bases from V and 1 base from J, with 10 bases between. The V gene's germline CDR1 is LNHDA and CDR2 SQIVND (reference sequence). The CDR3 region has the DNA TGTGCCAGTAGTATCGGCGGGGTGAGCAATCAGCCCCAGCATTTT. Its protein is CASSIGGVSNQPQHF.

This clone was found once. The DNA for the CDR3 is TGTGCCAGCAGCGGTCTTGGGACTAGCGGCCTGGGTGAGCAGTTCTTC. It translates to CASSGLGTSGLGEQFF. The genes are TRBV5-6 and TRBJ2-1; 11 bases are shared with TRBD2. After removal of 4 bases from V and 9 bases from J, the junction contained 12 bases not matched to a gene. Germline CDR1 and CDR2: SGHDT and YYEEEE. This CDR3 contains 16 residues.

This chain uses TRBV7-9 with TRBJ2-7, with 10 positions matching TRBD2. The CDR3 totals 19 residues. Germline CDR1 SEHNR, CDR2 FQNEAQ (reference sequence). Trimming took 1 base from V and 0 from J; bases not matched to a gene: 12. The CDR3: CASSLGSGRARKSSYEQYF. In DNA form, the CDR3 reads TGTGCCAGCAGCTTAGGGAGCGGGAGGGCCAGAAAAAGCTCCTACGAGCAGTACTTC.

The chain links TRBV9 to TRBJ1-3, with D tentatively TRBD1 (6 bases). Trimming cost V 3 bases and J 3 bases, with 19 bases left between them. The CDR3 length is 17 residues. Per the germline V gene, CDR1 is SGDLS and CDR2 is YYNGEE. The DNA for the CDR3 is TGTGCCAGCAGCGCGGGGGGTGGGCAGGGGTTTGGAAACACCATATATTTT. Protein sequence: CASSAGGGQGFGNTIYF.

This clone has only one observation. This chain connects TRBV7-9 to TRBJ2-1, with 9 positions matching TRBD1. V was clipped by 4 bases and J by 6 bases; unmatched bases: 7. Germline CDR1 and CDR2: SEHNR and FQNEAQ (reference sequence). The CDR3 runs 15 residues. The CDR3, as DNA: TGTGCCAGCAGCTCAAACAGGGGGCGCGCCAATGAGCAGTTCTTC. Translation: CASSSNRGRANEQFF.

The chain employs TRBV10-2 and TRBJ2-5; possible D gene TRBD1, 5 bases. Germline assignment: CDR1 WSHSY and CDR2 SAAADI. V was trimmed by 3 bases and J by 6 bases, leaving 17 bases between them. CDR3 length: 15 residues. The CDR3 DNA sequence: TGCGCCAGCAGTGACCAGGGAACCTCCTTACAGACCCAGTACTTC. Translating it yields CASSDQGTSLQTQYF.

The chain carries TRBV19 and TRBJ1-1; tentative D call: TRBD1 (5 bases). Trimming stripped 5 bases from V and 5 bases from J, with 15 bases between. Germline CDR1 and CDR2: LNHDA and SQIVND (reference sequence). The CDR3 has 14 residues. This CDR3 reads CASSPWVGGTEAFF. For the CDR3, the DNA is TGTGCCAGTAGTCCCTGGGTCGGGGGGACTGAAGCTTTCTTT.

The chain recombines TRBV15 with TRBJ2-2, with 11 positions matching TRBD2. Germline lookup yields CDR1 LNHNV and CDR2 YYDKDF (reference sequence). The CDR3 length is 18 residues. The V and J ends lost 4 bases and 2 bases, in that order; junction bases with no gene match: 9. The CDR3 spells CATSKRPGLAENTGELFF. The DNA for the CDR3 is TGTGCCACCAGCAAAAGACCGGGACTAGCGGAAAACACCGGGGAGCTGTTTTTT.

The gene calls are TRBV3-1 (or the pseudogene TRBV3-2) and TRBJ2-2; 15 nucleotides match TRBD2. The V and J ends lost 3 bases and 1 base, in that order; junction bases with no gene match: 9. Germline-derived CDR1 and CDR2 are LGHDT and YNNKEL (reference sequence). The CDR3 is 20 residues long. The CDR3 sequence: CASSHSVRTSGRENTGELFF. DNA of the CDR3: TGTGCCAGCAGCCATTCCGTTAGGACTAGCGGGAGGGAGAACACCGGGGAGCTGTTTTTT.

The V call is TRBV19, the J call TRBJ2-5; TRBD2 agrees at 11 bases. V was clipped by 3 bases and J by 4 bases; unmatched bases: 4. CDR1 is LNHDA and CDR2 is SQIVND in the germline V gene (reference sequence). This CDR3 region has 15 residues. CDR3 region: CASSMLGTSGETQYF. The CDR3 DNA reads TGTGCCAGTAGTATGTTAGGGACTAGCGGAGAGACCCAGTACTTC.

As DNA, the CDR3 is TGTGCCAGCAGCATTGGACAGGGTCGCACTAATGAAAAACTGTTTTTT. Its protein product is CASSIGQGRTNEKLFF. The rearrangement joins TRBV11-2 to TRBJ1-4; TRBD1 agrees at 8 bases. Germline lookup yields CDR1 SGHAT and CDR2 FQNNGV. This CDR3 is built from 16 residues. V shed 5 bases, J shed 2 bases, and the junction held 7 bases outside the gene matches.

The chain couples TRBV6-4 to TRBJ2-1, with D tentatively TRBD2 (5 bases). This CDR3 has 16 amino acids. In germline, CDR1 is MRHNA, CDR2 SNTAGT. V lost 0 bases and J lost 6, with 15 bases in between. In DNA, the CDR3 is TGTGCCAGCAGTGACTCTGGGCTAGCACGATTCAATGAGCAGTTCTTC. The encoded protein is CASSDSGLARFNEQFF.

This chain uses TRBV7-2 with TRBJ1-2; D is unclear. CDR1 is SGHTA and CDR2 is FQGNSA in the germline V gene. V lost 2 bases to trimming and J lost 1 base, with 14 bases between them. This CDR3 comprises 16 residues. CDR3 sequence (DNA): TGTGCCAGCAGCTTACATCAGGCCGCTCTTAACTATGGCTACACCTTC. This encodes CASSLHQAALNYGYTF.

The chain employs TRBV4-2 and TRBJ2-7; 14 nucleotides line up with TRBD2. CDR3 length equals 19 residues. The ends lost 2 bases at V and 2 bases at J; junction bases unmatched: 11. Germline lookup yields CDR1 LGHNA and CDR2 YNFKEQ. CDR3 sequence reads: CASSQRRLAGGLDPYEQYF. In nucleotides, the CDR3 is TGTGCCAGCAGCCAACGAAGACTAGCGGGAGGGCTAGATCCCTACGAGCAGTACTTC.

The V gene is TRBV27, the J gene TRBJ2-7; D ambiguous. The CDR3 totals 16 residues. Germline CDR1 and CDR2: MNHEY and SMNVEV (reference sequence). The germline V and J ends were trimmed by 2 bases and 0 bases, with 14 bases remaining between them. The CDR3, as DNA: TGTGCCAGCAGTTTAGGTTTTCTAGGCAGCTCCTACGAGCAGTACTTC. Protein product: CASSLGFLGSSYEQYF.

This sequence joins TRBV7-8 and TRBJ2-5; 11 nucleotides agree with TRBD2. The CDR3 has 16 residues. The germline gives CDR1 SGHVS, CDR2 FQNEAQ. Losses at the gene ends were 6 bases for V and 2 bases for J; bases not matched to a gene: 8. The CDR3: CASSRLAGLLQETQYF. Written as DNA, the CDR3 is TGTGCCAGCAGTAGACTAGCGGGACTCCTTCAAGAGACCCAGTACTTC.

This chain links TRBV19 with TRBJ2-7; D might be TRBD1 (6 bases). CDR1 and CDR2 (germline): LNHDA, SQIVND (reference sequence). The CDR3 loop spans 15 amino acids. V shed 5 bases and J shed 0 bases, with 14 bases lying between them. The CDR3 DNA reads as TGTGCCAGTAGTCCCGGGACATCCAGCTCCTACGAGCAGTACTTC. Residues: CASSPGTSSSYEQYF.

The chain is built from TRBV27 and TRBJ1-6, with TRBD1 identical over 8 bases. The CDR3 length is 19 residues. J lost 3 bases, V lost 1 base, and 11 bases had no gene match. CDR1 and CDR2 (germline): MNHEY, SMNVEV (reference sequence). The CDR3 DNA reads TGTGCCAGCAGTTTATTGGCCAGGGGGCCCGAGAACTATAATTCACCCCTCCACTTT. Encoded protein: CASSLLARGPENYNSPLHF.